Below are 25 T cell receptor beta chains sequenced from a single sample in a study of cytomegalovirus exposure and HLA in healthy donors. The PCR made use of 60 Vbeta and 13 Jbeta primers. TCRdb keeps only in-frame clones here, not all; method: immunoSEQ multiplex PCR. This table has 150,000 or so clones, 80% appearing once. The sample consisted of PBMCs. The receptors here all came from a male donor in good health and CMV-seropositive.

The sample holds a few counts of this clone. The chain recombines TRBV19 with TRBJ2-7; D ambiguous. V was clipped by 5 bases and J by 6 bases, with 11 bases between them. CDR1 and CDR2 (germline): LNHDA, SQIVND (reference sequence). The CDR3 covers 12 residues. CDR3 DNA sequence: TGTGCCAGTAGTGATAGAGGCGGCGAGCAGTACTTC. Translation gives CASSDRGGEQYF.

This rearrangement joins TRBV19 to TRBJ1-5, with TRBD1 as a possible D gene (6 bases). This CDR3 has 14 residues. V lost 10 bases and J lost 5, with 18 bases in between. Germline loops: CDR1 LNHDA, CDR2 SQIVND (reference sequence). CDR3 loop: CATQTGLSHQPQHF. The DNA of the CDR3 is TGTGCCACCCAGACAGGCCTCTCTCATCAGCCCCAGCATTTT.

V usage is TRBV4-3 and J usage is TRBJ1-2; D might be TRBD1 (6 bases). Trimming pared 4 bases from V and 2 bases from J, leaving 11 bases between. CDR3 length: 14 amino acids. The germline V gene has CDR1 LGHNA and CDR2 YSLEER. As DNA, the CDR3 is TGCGCCAGCAGCCGCCGGGACACCAACTATGGCTACACCTTC. Translation gives CASSRRDTNYGYTF.

The chain recombines TRBV5-6 with TRBJ2-5; 9 positions agree with TRBD2. The CDR3 has 16 residues. The V and J ends lost 4 bases and 4 bases, in that order; junction bases with no gene match: 11. Germline-derived CDR1 and CDR2 are SGHDT and YYEEEE. The CDR3 DNA follows: TGTGCCAGCAGCGGAGCGGGAGGAGGCCCCCGAGAGACCCAGTACTTC. Amino acid sequence: CASSGAGGGPRETQYF.

This rearrangement joins TRBV9 to TRBJ1-1; D is unclear. Germline CDR1 and CDR2: SGDLS and YYNGEE. Trimming cost V 0 bases and J 4 bases, with 10 bases left between them. This CDR3 is 14 amino acids long. CDR3 nucleotides: TGTGCCAGCAGCGTAGCTGGCCGAGGCACTGAAGCTTTCTTT. It translates to CASSVAGRGTEAFF.

The CDR3 region has the DNA TGTGCCAGCAGCCCTGGCGGGGGGGCGGATACGCAGTATTTT. This encodes CASSPGGGADTQYF. The chain uses TRBV14 and TRBJ2-3; 9 bases are shared with TRBD2. V dropped 4 bases and J dropped 6; count of bases not matched to a gene: 5. Per germline, CDR1 SGHDN and CDR2 FVKESK. The CDR3 contains 14 residues.

A single count supports this clone. This chain uses TRBV28 with TRBJ2-6; D unresolved. Trimming left V 10 bases short and J 0 bases short, with 4 bases between. This CDR3 is 12 amino acids long. The germline V gene encodes CDR1 MDHEN and CDR2 SYDVKM. In DNA form, the CDR3 reads TGTGCCACTTACTCTGGGGCCAACGTCCTGACTTTC. It specifies CATYSGANVLTF.

The chain combines TRBV5-8 with TRBJ2-3; no definite D call. This CDR3 is built from 14 residues. Germline V gene data show CDR1 as SGHTS and CDR2 as YDEGEE. V lost 0 bases and J lost 0, with 5 bases in between. CDR3 sequence: CASSLAESTDTQYF. The CDR3 DNA reads TGTGCCAGCAGCTTGGCGGAGAGCACAGATACGCAGTATTTT.

The chain recombines TRBV14 with TRBJ2-4; D call uncertain. The length of the CDR3 is 12 residues. V was cut by 3 bases and J by 2 bases, with 2 bases left in between. CDR1 and CDR2 from the germline V gene are SGHDN and FVKESK. The CDR3 DNA sequence: TGTGCCAGCAGCCACACCAAAAACATTCAGTACTTC. This translates into CASSHTKNIQYF.

The V call is TRBV28, the J call TRBJ2-7; D perhaps matches TRBD2 (6 bases). Between the trimmed V and J ends, which lost 3 bases and 4 bases, there was a span of 7 bases. From germline, CDR1 is MDHEN and CDR2 SYDVKM. The CDR3 totals 12 residues. CDR3 amino acids: CASSLEGYEQYF. For the CDR3, the DNA is TGTGCCAGCAGTTTGGAGGGTTACGAGCAGTACTTC.

V and J are TRBV6-5 and TRBJ1-2; D is uncertain. Germline V gene lookup returns CDR1 MNHEY and CDR2 SVGAGI. The germline V and J ends were trimmed by 7 bases and 3 bases, with 18 bases remaining between them. The CDR3 has 15 amino acids. The CDR3: CASKRDREKYYGYTF. The CDR3 nucleotides read TGTGCCAGCAAAAGAGACCGGGAAAAATACTATGGCTACACCTTC.

In its sample, this clone was seen once. V gene TRBV5-6 combines with J gene TRBJ2-5; D gene ambiguous. This CDR3 comprises 15 residues. CDR1 is SGHDT and CDR2 is YYEEEE in the germline V gene. Trimming shortened V by 6 bases and J by 1 base, and 16 bases separated the two germline ends. In DNA, the CDR3 is TGTGCCAGCACAAGACCCGGCGGAGTCCAAGAGACCCAGTACTTC. Amino acids: CASTRPGGVQETQYF.

V usage is TRBV7-8 and J usage is TRBJ1-5; tentative D call: TRBD1 (5 bases). Trimming shortened V by 3 bases and J by 0 bases, and 9 bases separated the two germline ends. The CDR3 spans 15 residues. The V gene's germline CDR1 is SGHVS and CDR2 FQNEAQ. The CDR3 protein is CASSFDSLSNQPQHF. CDR3 DNA: TGTGCCAGCAGCTTTGACAGTCTTAGCAATCAGCCCCAGCATTTT.

The chain employs TRBV11-2 and TRBJ1-5; perhaps TRBD1 as D (6 bases). The germline gives CDR1 SGHAT, CDR2 FQNNGV. V was cut by 5 bases and J by 6 bases, with 11 bases left in between. CDR3 size: 13 residues. This CDR3 is CASSLKGGQPQHF. The CDR3 DNA follows: TGTGCCAGCAGCCTAAAAGGGGGTCAGCCCCAGCATTTT.

The V call is TRBV29-1, the J call TRBJ2-7; 7 bases are shared with TRBD1. With V trimmed by 4 bases and J by 0 bases, 3 bases remained unmatched. The CDR3 is made up of 13 amino acids. Germline lookup yields CDR1 SQVTM and CDR2 ANQGSEA. CDR3 in amino acids: CSVGRTGSYEQYF. The DNA of the CDR3 is TGCAGCGTTGGCCGGACAGGCTCCTACGAGCAGTACTTC.

This chain joins TRBV28 and TRBJ2-3; D is possibly TRBD1 (6 bases). This CDR3 is 18 amino acids long. Germline CDR1 reads MDHEN; CDR2 reads SYDVKM. Trimming left V 3 bases short and J 0 bases short, with 19 bases between. This CDR3 is CASSFEGDYRLSTDTQYF. CDR3 nucleotides: TGTGCCAGCAGTTTTGAGGGGGATTATAGACTTAGCACAGATACGCAGTATTTT.

This clone was detected a few times. The chain couples TRBV25-1 to TRBJ2-2; unclear D gene. CDR1 MGHDK and CDR2 SYGVNS come from the germline V gene. V lost 2 bases and J 4 bases, leaving 5 bases between the germline ends. CDR3 length equals 13 residues. CDR3 protein: CASSERVTGELFF. The CDR3, as DNA: TGTGCCAGCAGTGAACGGGTCACCGGGGAGCTGTTTTTT.

The chain couples TRBV27 to TRBJ2-5; 11 bases align to TRBD2. CDR1 MNHEY and CDR2 SMNVEV come from the germline V gene (reference sequence). With V trimmed by 5 bases and J by 4 bases, 9 bases remained unmatched. The length of the CDR3 is 16 residues. The CDR3 region has the DNA TGTGCCAGCAGTCTTATCGGGCTAGCGGGGGGAGAGACCCAGTACTTC. Its translation: CASSLIGLAGGETQYF.

V usage is TRBV2 and J usage is TRBJ2-3; possibly TRBD2 for D (5 bases). There are 14 residues in the CDR3. From germline, CDR1 is SNHLY and CDR2 FYNNEI. With 8 bases removed from V and 4 bases from J, the gap between germline ends came to 16 bases. The CDR3 nucleotides are TGTGCCAGCTGCCGGAGGCTAGAGTCAGATACGCAGTATTTT. It specifies CASCRRLESDTQYF.

The chain is built from TRBV19 and TRBJ1-2; D might be TRBD1 (6 bases). The CDR3 consists of 14 residues. With 6 bases removed from V and 5 bases from J, the gap between germline ends came to 16 bases. CDR1 is LNHDA and CDR2 is SQIVND in the germline V gene (reference sequence). CDR3 sequence (DNA): TGTGCCAGTAGCCCAAGGGGGACCTCTTATGGCTACACCTTC. Its translation: CASSPRGTSYGYTF.

This chain joins TRBV30 and TRBJ2-7; D might be TRBD2 (6 bases). The CDR3 is 13 residues long. Germline V gives CDR1 GTSNPN, CDR2 SVGIG (reference sequence). Trimming removed 7 bases at V and 9 bases at J, with 22 bases between. This chain's CDR3 is CALDGTQHQGQYF. The CDR3 DNA is TGTGCCTTGGATGGGACTCAACATCAGGGGCAGTACTTC.

The chain uses TRBV9 and TRBJ2-3; the D is unclear. The V and J ends lost 0 bases and 2 bases respectively, with 10 bases between them. CDR3 length: 15 residues. Germline CDR1 is SGDLS and CDR2 is YYNGEE. This CDR3 is CASSVDWQATDTQYF. DNA for the CDR3: TGTGCCAGCAGCGTAGACTGGCAGGCCACAGATACGCAGTATTTT.

The chain is built from TRBV7-9 and TRBJ2-5; perhaps TRBD1 as D (7 bases). V shed 9 bases and J shed 2 bases, with 16 bases lying between them. Germline-derived CDR1 and CDR2 are SEHNR and FQNEAQ (reference sequence). The CDR3 consists of 14 residues. The CDR3 sequence is CASTGDSTQETQYF. The CDR3, as DNA: TGTGCCAGTACAGGGGACTCGACTCAAGAGACCCAGTACTTC.

V and J are TRBV9 and TRBJ2-7, with D hard to call. The V gene's germline CDR1 is SGDLS and CDR2 YYNGEE. There are 16 residues in the CDR3. V was shortened by 0 bases and J by 5 bases, with 18 bases between the two germline ends. The CDR3 spells CASSVAIDSAVNEQYF. The CDR3 DNA reads as TGTGCCAGCAGCGTAGCCATAGACTCGGCTGTCAACGAGCAGTACTTC.

V is TRBV28 and J is TRBJ1-2; 11 positions agree with TRBD1. Germline assignment: CDR1 MDHEN and CDR2 SYDVKM. V shed 6 bases and J 7 bases; nucleotides not matched to a gene: 7. The CDR3 consists of 14 residues. CDR3 sequence: CASSTGQGDSGYTF. The CDR3 DNA reads TGTGCCAGCAGCACGGGACAGGGGGATAGTGGCTACACCTTC.